The T cell receptor beta chain described here comes from a study of T cell changes during pregnancy in multiple sclerosis. Per the germline V gene, CDR1 is SGHAT and CDR2 is FQNNGV. The V gene lost 1 base and the J gene lost 4 bases, with 13 bases spanning the gap. The CDR3 consists of 15 residues. Sequenced by immunoSEQ multiplex PCR; TCRdb stores in-frame clones only, minus some. The data contain roughly 100,000 clones, more than 85% of them singletons. V and J are TRBV11-2 and TRBJ2-5; D is perhaps TRBD2 (7 bases). Sample: peripheral blood, taken in the second trimester of pregnancy. The clonotype originates from a female donor with multiple sclerosis, enrolled in a pregnancy study. The CDR3 loop is CASSLGRGGAETQYF. CDR3 bases: TGTGCCAGCAGCTTAGGCCGAGGGGGGGCAGAGACCCAGTACTTC.